These T cell receptor beta chains were read from a single sample in a study of T cell responses to AZD1222 COVID-19 vaccine. TCRdb keeps only in-frame clones here, not all; method: immunoSEQ multiplex PCR. Of roughly 130,000 clones listed, approximately 88% are singletons. The sequencing used peripheral blood, collected on day 0 of AZD1222 vaccination. The receptors come from an adult in good health. Both conserved end residues are part of each CDR3. D genes are given only for firm matches. Not all rows give a size; the values are once, few, many and, for expanded clones, a class.

clone_size,j_call,v_call,d_call,cdr3_nt,cdr3_aa
few,TRBJ2-5,TRBV12-5,TRBD2,TGTGCTAGTGGTTTTAACGCCGGGACTACAGAGACCCAGTACTTC,CASGFNAGTTETQYF
NA,TRBJ2-7,TRBV6-2/TRBV6-3,NA,TGTGCCAGCAGTCCCCAGAGGGGGGTGATCGGCGAGCAGTACTTC,CASSPQRGVIGEQYF
NA,TRBJ1-3,TRBV27,NA,TGTGCCAGCAGTCCCCTTCGGACGTCTGGAAACACCATATATTTT,CASSPLRTSGNTIYF
NA,TRBJ1-3,TRBV10-1,NA,TGCGCCAGCAGTCCGGACCTCTCTGGAAACACCATATATTTT,CASSPDLSGNTIYF
NA,TRBJ2-1,TRBV6-2/TRBV6-3,TRBD2,TGTGCCAGCAGTCCACTGGCGGGGGGGATTGAGCAGTTCTTC,CASSPLAGGIEQFF
NA,TRBJ1-5,TRBV19,TRBD1,TGTGCCAGTGACCGGCTATTGGGACAGGGCAATCAGCCCCAGCATTTT,CASDRLLGQGNQPQHF
NA,TRBJ2-7,TRBV7-8,NA,TGTGCCAGCAGCTCCAGACGGGAGACCTACGAGCAGTACTTC,CASSSRRETYEQYF
few,TRBJ2-7,TRBV19,NA,TGTGCCAGTAGTATAGGCCCCACGCGCCTCTACGAGCAGTACTTC,CASSIGPTRLYEQYF
NA,TRBJ2-7,TRBV7-2,TRBD2,TGTGCCAGCAGGCTAGCGGGATCCTACGAGCAGTACTTC,CASRLAGSYEQYF
NA,TRBJ1-5,TRBV28,TRBD1,TGTGCCAGCAGCCGAACAGGGGATATCAATCAGCCCCAGCATTTT,CASSRTGDINQPQHF
NA,TRBJ1-1,TRBV30,NA,TGTGCCTGGAGTCCCAGCGCTGAAGCTTTCTTT,CAWSPSAEAFF
NA,TRBJ1-1,TRBV5-4,NA,TGTGCCAGCAGCTTAGACCCCAGGGTTAACACTGAAGCTTTCTTT,CASSLDPRVNTEAFF
NA,TRBJ2-3,TRBV9,NA,TGTGCCAGCAGCGAGAGTTCGTCGGGCACAGATACGCAGTATTTT,CASSESSSGTDTQYF
NA,TRBJ2-7,TRBV5-1,NA,TGCGCCAGCAGCTCCCAGGGTGGGATCTACGAGCAGTACTTC,CASSSQGGIYEQYF
NA,TRBJ1-6,TRBV5-1,NA,TGCGCCAGCAGCCCACAGGGAAAGACTTCACCCCTCCACTTT,CASSPQGKTSPLHF